The 23 T cell receptor beta chains in this list originate from one sample, sequenced in a study of human T cells and chemical hapten exposure. Time point given: pre-sensitization, week 0. Treatment described: therapeutic diphenylcyclopropenone sensitization with weekly scalp DPC. Each CDR3 protein is one row after TCRdb ran MiXCR on the RACE reads. The profile shows a few hundred thousand distinct CDR3 sequences, around 5.5% of them singletons. The material sequenced was whole blood, taken in connection with sensitization to the hapten diphenylcyclopropenone (DPC). The receptors originated from a woman under 30 with alopecia areata. Some clones in this sample may be carry-over from other donors' samples.

This clonotype was seen repeatedly, ten times or more. The chain recombines TRBV24-1 with TRBJ2-2, with D uncertain. The CDR3 sequence is 15 residues long. CDR1 and CDR2 (germline): KGHDR, SFDVKD. Between the trimmed V and J ends, which lost 3 bases and 4 bases, there was a span of 11 bases. CDR3 protein: CATSDAQFTTGELFF. The CDR3 nucleotides read TGTGCCACCAGTGATGCACAGTTTACCACCGGGGAGCTGTTTTTT.

The chain carries TRBV18 and TRBJ2-1; perhaps TRBD2 as D (6 bases). V was clipped by 3 bases and J by 3 bases, with 9 bases between them. Germline CDR1 reads KGHSH; CDR2 reads LQKENI. The CDR3 contains 14 residues. The CDR3: CASSPGTFYNEQFF. The CDR3 nucleotides are TGTGCCAGCTCACCCGGGACTTTCTACAATGAGCAGTTCTTC.

This clonotype was observed a few times. This chain links TRBV21-1 with TRBJ1-1; the table's D call TRBD1 went unverified against the DNA. TRBV21-1 is marked as a pseudogene. The CDR3 spans 16 residues. CDR3 loop: CASSKRLTESNTEAFF. Written as DNA, the CDR3 is TGTGCCAGCAGCAAAAGGTTGACAGAGTCGAACACTGAAGCTTTCTTT.

There are many counts of this clonotype. A clone one base away is much larger, so this may be a read error. J is TRBJ2-2 and V is TRBV4-3; the D is unclear. Deletions cut 2 bases from V and 7 bases from J, with 5 bases between. Germline V CDR1 and CDR2: LGHNA, YSLEER. The CDR3 is made up of 12 amino acids. The DNA of the CDR3 is TGCGCCAGCAGCCAAAAGGACGGGGAGCTGTTTTTT. The encoded protein is CASSQKDGELFF.

V and J are TRBV6-1 and TRBJ2-5; TRBD1 matches at 8 bases. Per the germline V gene, CDR1 is MNHNS and CDR2 is SASEGT. Trimming at V came to 5 bases and at J to 1 base, leaving 18 bases not matched to a gene. This CDR3 spans 19 amino acids. CDR3 loop: CASSPRIKGGTGGQETQYF. The CDR3 DNA sequence: TGTGCCAGCAGTCCCCGCATAAAAGGTGGGACAGGCGGCCAAGAGACCCAGTACTTC.

The rearrangement uses TRBV6-5 and TRBJ2-1; TRBD2 agrees at 7 bases. The V gene end was trimmed by 4 bases and the J gene end by 10 bases; junction bases not matched to a gene: 7. There are 13 residues in the CDR3. From germline, CDR1 is MNHEY and CDR2 SVGAGI. CDR3 region: CASSSYWREEQFF. The CDR3 DNA is TGTGCCAGCAGTTCCTACTGGCGGGAGGAGCAGTTCTTC.

The table lists this clonotype with many counts. This sequence joins TRBV7-9 and TRBJ2-7; D ambiguous. V shed 3 bases and J shed 2 bases, with 14 bases lying between them. Germline CDR1 reads SEHNR; CDR2 reads FQNEAQ (reference sequence). The CDR3 is 15 amino acids. The CDR3 loop reads CASSFLDGATYEQYF. The CDR3 DNA follows: TGTGCCAGCAGCTTTTTGGACGGAGCGACCTACGAGCAGTACTTC.

The table lists this clonotype with a few counts. This chain joins TRBV12-3 or TRBV12-4 and TRBJ1-4; 9 bases line up with TRBD1. The CDR3 has 16 residues. J was trimmed by 3 bases and V by 5 bases; bases with no gene match: 7. The DNA for the CDR3 is TGTGCCAGCAGTCCTACAGGGGGCGAAGCTAATGAAAAACTGTTTTTT. Translating gives CASSPTGGEANEKLFF.

This clonotype was detected a few times. The V gene is TRBV7-8, the J gene TRBJ2-1; no firm D call. Trimming left V 2 bases short and J 4 bases short, with 12 bases between. In germline, CDR1 is SGHVS, CDR2 FQNEAQ. This CDR3 has 15 residues. Here the CDR3 reads CASSLTLPTYNEQFF. The DNA of the CDR3 is TGTGCCAGCAGCTTAACCCTACCGACTTACAATGAGCAGTTCTTC.

This clonotype was recorded at least ten times. A junction boundary mismatches the germline segment, possibly from a read error. The chain links TRBV7-7 to TRBJ1-1, with D unclear. CDR1 SSHAT and CDR2 FNYEAQ come from the germline V gene (reference sequence). CDR3 length equals 17 residues. CDR3 bases: TGTGCTAGCAGCTTAGAGCGTTTGGCCCCCCGGAACACTGAAGCTTTCTTT. This sequence encodes CASSLERLAPRNTEAFF.

This clonotype has more than one count but fewer than ten. V usage is TRBV13 and J usage is TRBJ2-7; 11 bases are shared with TRBD2. The CDR3 loop spans 17 amino acids. Germline CDR1 PRHDT, CDR2 FYEKMQ (reference sequence). After removal of 3 bases from V and 0 bases from J, the junction contained 7 bases not matched to a gene. CDR3 nucleotide sequence: TGTGCCAGCAGCTTTTTAACTAGCGGGGGTCCCTCCTACGAGCAGTACTTC. This encodes CASSFLTSGGPSYEQYF.

CDR3 nucleotide sequence: TGTGCCACCGGAGGGACAGGGGTAGGGGATACGCAGTATTTT. It codes for CATGGTGVGDTQYF. V usage is TRBV7-2 and J usage is TRBJ2-3; TRBD1 agrees at 10 bases. The CDR3 is 14 amino acids. The ends lost 10 bases at V and 6 bases at J; junction bases unmatched: 10. Germline CDR1 and CDR2: SGHTA and FQGNSA.

This clonotype was counted a few times. The J gene is TRBJ2-3, the V gene TRBV20-1; 8 positions match TRBD2. The germline CDR1 and CDR2 sequences are DFQATT and SNEGSKA (reference sequence). The CDR3 contains 17 residues. V dropped 3 bases and J dropped 1; count of bases not matched to a gene: 12. CDR3 in amino acids: CSASSGLAPLGTDTQYF. The CDR3 DNA sequence: TGCAGTGCTAGTTCAGGACTAGCCCCCTTGGGCACAGATACGCAGTATTTT.

This clonotype was counted a few times. The V and J genes are TRBV18 and TRBJ1-3; tentatively, D is TRBD1 (6 bases). Trimming removed 0 bases from V and 7 bases from J, with 13 bases in between. Germline loops: CDR1 KGHSH, CDR2 LQKENI. This CDR3 region has 15 residues. The CDR3 coding sequence is TGTGCCAGCTCACCACCGACACAGGGAGATAACACCATATATTTT. Encoded protein: CASSPPTQGDNTIYF.

The V call is TRBV4-3, the J call TRBJ1-6; D is unresolved. Trimming left V 3 bases short and J 4 bases short, with 7 bases between. CDR3 length equals 14 residues. CDR1 LGHNA and CDR2 YSLEER come from the germline V gene. Here the CDR3 DNA reads TGCGCCAGCAGCCAGGACCGGTATAATTCACCCCTCCACTTT. Translation gives CASSQDRYNSPLHF.

This clonotype was found a few times. The chain joins TRBV5-1 to TRBJ2-5; 12 nucleotides line up with TRBD2. J lost 1 base, V lost 3 bases, and 1 base had no gene match. The CDR3 has 15 amino acids. CDR1 is SGHRS, CDR2 YFSETQ, per germline. CDR3 protein: CASSSSGGAQETQYF. CDR3 bases: TGCGCCAGCAGCTCTAGCGGGGGGGCCCAAGAGACCCAGTACTTC.

The genes are TRBV9 and TRBJ2-5; D is undetermined. The CDR3 spans 13 residues. V lost 5 bases, J lost 9 bases, and 17 bases lay in between. Germline assignment: CDR1 SGDLS and CDR2 YYNGEE. This CDR3 reads CASSAGPFAAQYF. Written as DNA, the CDR3 is TGTGCCAGCAGTGCTGGGCCATTTGCGGCCCAGTACTTC.

This clonotype turned up a few times. This sequence joins TRBV7-2 and TRBJ2-1, with D perhaps matching TRBD2 (6 bases). The V gene's germline CDR1 is SGHTA and CDR2 FQGNSA. The V and J ends lost 5 bases and 8 bases respectively, with 16 bases between them. This CDR3 is built from 14 residues. This CDR3 is CASSPQLGGDEQFF. The CDR3 DNA is TGTGCCAGCAGCCCCCAGCTAGGCGGGGATGAGCAGTTCTTC.

V usage is TRBV12-3 or TRBV12-4 and J usage is TRBJ1-5, with TRBD1 as a possible D gene (6 bases). The CDR3 length is 16 residues. The V and J ends lost 3 bases and 3 bases respectively, with 15 bases between them. CDR3 residues: CASSFLATGINQPQHF. CDR3 nucleotide sequence: TGTGCCAGCAGTTTCCTGGCGACAGGAATCAATCAGCCCCAGCATTTT.

This clonotype was counted a few times. This rearrangement joins TRBV28 to TRBJ2-7; a possible D gene is TRBD2 (5 bases). The CDR3 extends over 14 amino acids. Germline V gene data show CDR1 as MDHEN and CDR2 as SYDVKM. Trimming stripped 4 bases from V and 5 bases from J, with 15 bases between. Here the CDR3 reads CASSSEGWRDEQYF. In DNA form, the CDR3 reads TGTGCCAGCAGTTCTGAAGGTTGGCGGGACGAGCAGTACTTC.

This clonotype was counted a few times. The CDR3 region is CATSIRGENYGYTF. For the CDR3, the DNA is TGTGCCACCTCGATTAGGGGAGAAAACTATGGCTACACCTTC. The chain joins TRBV19 to TRBJ1-2; maybe TRBD1 (5 bases). Germline V gene sequence: CDR1 LNHDA, CDR2 SQIVND (reference sequence). V was pared by 10 bases and J by 2 bases, with 17 bases between. The CDR3 totals 14 residues.

This clonotype was recorded a few times. V and J are TRBV9 and TRBJ2-1; weak D call: TRBD2 (6 bases). V was pared by 3 bases and J by 10 bases, with 14 bases between. From germline, CDR1 is SGDLS and CDR2 YYNGEE. The CDR3 loop spans 13 amino acids. CDR3: CASSGWTAGEQFF. The CDR3 region has the DNA TGTGCCAGCAGCGGATGGACGGCGGGGGAGCAGTTCTTC.

This clonotype has only a few counts. The DNA of the CDR3 is TGTGCCAGCTCCCTAGGACACGATTATAGCAATCAGCCCCAGCATTTT. It codes for CASSLGHDYSNQPQHF. V usage is TRBV6-5 and J usage is TRBJ1-5, with D possibly matching TRBD1 (5 bases). V was shortened by 8 bases and J by 0 bases, with 17 bases between the two germline ends. Germline assignment: CDR1 MNHEY and CDR2 SVGAGI. This CDR3 spans 16 amino acids.